The T cell receptor (beta chain) described here comes from a study of early T cells in non-severe SARS-CoV-2 infection. Germline lookup yields CDR1 LGHDT and CDR2 YNNKEL (reference sequence). Trimming took 4 bases from V and 2 from J, leaving 15 bases between them. The CDR3 contains 15 residues. TCRdb re-called the 5' RACE reads with MiXCR, one entry per CDR3 protein. The sample consists of roughly 58,000 distinct CDR3 sequences, about an eighth of them appearing once. The sequenced material came from whole blood. This rearrangement joins TRBV3-1 to TRBJ2-7; tentative D call: TRBD2 (6 bases). The sequence was obtained from an adult who was a healthcare worker with PCR-confirmed SARS-CoV-2 infection or an uninfected control (not recorded which). The DNA for the CDR3 is TGTGCCAGCAGCCCCGGCGGGGACCCGACCTACGAGCAGTACTTC. This codes for CASSPGGDPTYEQYF.